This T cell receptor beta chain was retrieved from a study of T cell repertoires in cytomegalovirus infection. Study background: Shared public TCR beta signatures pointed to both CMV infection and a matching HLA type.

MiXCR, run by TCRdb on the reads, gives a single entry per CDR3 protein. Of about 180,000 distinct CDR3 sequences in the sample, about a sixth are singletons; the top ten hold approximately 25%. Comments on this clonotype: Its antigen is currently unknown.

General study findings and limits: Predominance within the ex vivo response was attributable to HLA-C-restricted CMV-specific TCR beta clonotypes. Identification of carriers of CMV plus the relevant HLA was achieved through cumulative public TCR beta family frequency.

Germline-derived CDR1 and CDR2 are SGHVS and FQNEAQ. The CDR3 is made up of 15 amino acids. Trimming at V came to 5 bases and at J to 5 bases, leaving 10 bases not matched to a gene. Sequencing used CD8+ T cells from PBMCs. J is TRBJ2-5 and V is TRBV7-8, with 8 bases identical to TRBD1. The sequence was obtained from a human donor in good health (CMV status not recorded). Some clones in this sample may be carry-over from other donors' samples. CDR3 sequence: CASSETGARRETQYF. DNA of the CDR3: TGTGCCAGCAGCGAGACAGGGGCAAGGAGGGAGACCCAGTACTTC.